The present T cell receptor beta chain was sequenced within a study of T cell responses to AZD1222 COVID-19 vaccine (dated by TCRdb to 2020 to 2022). Some background on the complete study: AZD1222 recipients whose second dose came at about 4 weeks and those whose second dose came at about 12 weeks were combined into one group, since spike-specific TCR depth and breadth did not differ between the two schedules. A total of approximately 240 trial participants underwent TCR sequencing, of whom 200 to 220 received two doses of AZD1222 and some 25 received two doses of the MenACWY control vaccine. Enrollment into the trials was organized by age into subgroups of 18-55, 56-69 and 70-plus years, and those subgroups contained roughly 150, 30 and 60 TCR-sequenced participants, respectively.

A word on this clone: It has no known antigen specificity. There are no base qualities to consult, and no much larger clone falls within one base.

The CDR3 regions of human TCRbeta chains were subjected to immunosequencing. The paper's data handling went like this. TCRs in the repertoires were matched against a reference library of SARS-CoV-2-specific TCRs that had been generated with the MIRA antigen-specificity platform. Breadth meant the fraction of unique TCRs that were SARS-CoV-2-associated, whereas depth meant the fraction of total T cells that were SARS-CoV-2-associated. Using the MIRA data, every spike-specific TCR was mapped to the spike region that the TCR reacted to and assigned to either a CD4 or a CD8 class. Log10-transformed breadth and depth values were compared by one-way ANOVA with Sidak's multiple comparisons tests. The source is immuneACCESS, and TCRdb retained only in-frame sequences with V and J called. Part of the clones is not carried over; for the studies checked, unresolved V genes explain less than half of this, and the remainder is unexplained. The D gene and trimming were derived from the DNA, and the V and J assignments and clone size from that table. The sample contains about 130,000 clones, 93% of them found a single time. The biggest ten clones account for 0.9% to 0.95% of the sample.

Beyond this particular receptor, the publication reports: In the small 56-69-year group, the increase in depth fell short of significance, most likely because of low power. The whole spike protein was spanned by vaccine-associated CD4 TCRs, and dominant responses were seen in regions 160-218 and 743-854. A significant rise in spike-specific TCR breadth and depth was observed after two AZD1222 doses relative to day 0 and relative to MenACWY recipients. Conclusions about previously exposed vaccinees are limited, since just six AZD1222 recipients were seropositive for SARS-CoV-2 at baseline. Because no day 14 peak-response samples were available, the repertoires could be characterized only after the peak T cell response. Reportedly, close to half of the unique spike-specific TCRs recognized epitopes lying outside the regions that are mutated in the B.1.351 and B.1.1.7 variants. Participants were mostly white British and included more females than males, and it was suggested by the authors that clonal diversity may have been underestimated.

In the germline V gene, CDR1 corresponds to SGHRS and CDR2 to YFSETQ. V is pruned by 0 bases and J by 2 bases, leaving 7 bases of the junction without a gene match. The CDR3 numbers 16 residues from cysteine through phenylalanine. This entry keeps only the CDR3 DNA: 48 bases, framed from base 1. Read against the paper, the sample's time point label means: baseline before first vaccination. Samples from vaccinated people were obtained from the UK trials COV001 and COV002, which included a single-blind randomized controlled phase 2/3 trial of AZD1222 (ChAdOx1 nCoV-19) in healthy adults. For TCRbeta chain sequencing, PBMC samples were collected from trial participants at day 0 and at day 28 after the second dose.

The sequence came from an adult in good health. The V and J segments used are TRBV5-1 and TRBJ1-1, and 7 junction bases match TRBD1. The specimen comprised peripheral blood, sampled on day 0 of AZD1222 vaccination. The DNA reads as follows: TGCGCCAGCAGCTTGGCCGGTAGACAGGGAAACACTGAAGCTTTCTTT. It codes for CASSLAGRQGNTEAFF.